These T cell receptor beta chains were read from a single sample in a study of T cell changes during pregnancy in multiple sclerosis. Sequenced by immunoSEQ multiplex PCR; TCRdb stores in-frame clones only, minus some. This sample has about 40,000 clones, with around nine tenths found just once. The specimen was CD4+ T cells from peripheral blood mononuclear cells, collected before pregnancy. Receptor source: a female donor with multiple sclerosis, enrolled in a pregnancy study. The CDR3 runs from the conserved cysteine through the conserved F or W. A D gene is named only where the DNA matches it firmly. Expanded clones are given a class, and other clones once, few, many or no size at all.

NA | TRBJ1-4 | TRBD1 | TRBV28 | CASSLTGQGVEKLFF | TGTGCCAGCAGTCTAACGGGACAGGGGGTTGAAAAACTGTTTTTT
NA | TRBJ2-2 | TRBD2 | TRBV5-1 | CASSAHRGGWGTGELFF | TGCGCCAGCAGCGCCCACCGGGGGGGCTGGGGCACCGGGGAGCTGTTTTTT
NA | TRBJ2-7 | NA | TRBV4-2 | CASSQDSGKIYEQYF | TGTGCCAGCAGCCAAGATAGCGGTAAGATCTACGAGCAGTACTTC
NA | TRBJ2-5 | NA | TRBV2 | CASSGRRVEETQYF | TGTGCCAGCAGTGGGCGGAGGGTCGAAGAGACCCAGTACTTC
few | TRBJ1-5 | NA | TRBV28 | CASSLGHPKQPQHF | TGTGCCAGCAGTTTGGGACATCCTAAACAGCCCCAGCATTTT
NA | TRBJ2-1 | TRBD2 | TRBV30 | CAWSDQTSSGSYFNSYNEQFF | TGTGCCTGGAGTGACCAAACCTCTAGCGGGAGTTACTTTAACTCCTACAATGAGCAGTTCTTC
few | TRBJ2-1 | TRBD2 | TRBV5-1 | CASSLSPSGSSNEQFF | TGCGCCAGCAGCTTGTCTCCGAGCGGGAGTTCCAATGAGCAGTTCTTC
NA | TRBJ2-1 | TRBD2 | TRBV5-4 | CASSLAAFREVISYNEQFF | TGTGCCAGCAGCTTGGCCGCGTTCCGGGAGGTTATCTCCTACAATGAGCAGTTCTTC
NA | TRBJ2-3 | NA | TRBV25-1 | CASSEYKPADTQYF | TGTGCCAGCAGTGAATACAAGCCGGCAGATACGCAGTATTTT
once | TRBJ2-2 | NA | TRBV7-6 | CASSASPRLATGELFF | TGTGCCAGCAGCGCAAGCCCACGACTCGCCACCGGGGAGCTGTTTTTT
NA | TRBJ2-5 | TRBD2 | TRBV11-3 | CASSQSGGGRETQYF | TGTGCCAGCAGCCAGAGCGGGGGAGGGAGAGAGACCCAGTACTTC
NA | TRBJ2-7 | TRBD1 | TRBV19 | CASSIAGQGYEQYF | TGTGCCAGTAGTATCGCGGGACAGGGGTACGAGCAGTACTTC
NA | TRBJ1-3 | NA | TRBV29-1 | CAGTSGNTIYF | TGCGCCGGGACATCTGGAAACACCATATATTTT
NA | TRBJ2-1 | TRBD2 | TRBV5-1 | CASSRTLAGGRGEQFF | TGCGCCAGCAGCCGGACTCTAGCGGGAGGGCGGGGTGAGCAGTTCTTC
NA | TRBJ2-3 | TRBD2 | TRBV9 | CASSVALAGRDTQYF | TGTGCCAGCAGCGTAGCACTAGCGGGACGAGATACGCAGTATTTT
NA | TRBJ1-1 | NA | TRBV19 | CASSLRENTEAFF | TGTGCCAGTAGCCTCAGGGAAAACACTGAAGCTTTCTTT
NA | TRBJ1-2 | TRBD1 | TRBV2 | CASSPIWTGDGYTF | TGTGCCAGCAGTCCAATATGGACAGGGGATGGCTACACCTTC
NA | TRBJ2-7 | TRBD2 | TRBV5-1 | CASSLVGGGHSYEQYF | TGCGCCAGCAGCTTGGTCGGGGGAGGGCACTCCTACGAGCAGTACTTC
NA | TRBJ2-1 | NA | TRBV5-4 | CASSLGGYSYNEQFF | TGTGCCAGCAGCTTAGGGGGATACTCCTACAATGAGCAGTTCTTC
NA | TRBJ1-4 | NA | TRBV28 | CASFDGGVNEKLFF | TGTGCCAGCTTTGATGGAGGGGTTAATGAAAAACTGTTTTTT
NA | TRBJ2-7 | TRBD2 | TRBV30 | CAWGGTSGRRTHEQYF | TGTGCCTGGGGAGGGACTAGCGGGAGGAGGACTCACGAGCAGTACTTC
NA | TRBJ1-6 | NA | TRBV4-1 | CASSQDYPGYNSPLHF | TGCGCCAGCAGCCAAGATTATCCAGGGTATAATTCACCCCTCCACTTT
few | TRBJ2-7 | NA | TRBV6-5 | CASSYEGVGEQYF | TGTGCCAGCAGTTATGAGGGAGTGGGCGAGCAGTACTTC
once | TRBJ2-7 | TRBD1 | TRBV27 | CASSSSRDRGRDEQYF | TGTGCCAGCAGTTCCTCCCGGGACAGGGGGAGGGACGAGCAGTACTTC
NA | TRBJ2-5 | NA | TRBV9 | CASSAGGNLLGETQYF | TGTGCCAGCAGCGCGGGCGGGAATTTGTTAGGGGAGACCCAGTACTTC